This T cell receptor (beta chain) originates from a study of T cell responses to AZD1222 COVID-19 vaccine. Study-wide background: Pooled in the analysis were second doses at about 4 or about 12 weeks.

Notes on the study in general: Dominant at 160-218 and 743-854, vaccine-associated CD4 TCRs also spanned spike. Among AZD1222 vaccinees, only 5 to 7 were seropositive at baseline. Clonal diversity may have been underestimated, and the donors were mostly white British, with more females than males.

CDR3 length equals 13 residues. Trimming removed 6 bases from V and 8 bases from J; junction bases left unmatched: 6. Germline V gene lookup returns CDR1 SNHLY and CDR2 FYNNEI. A word on this clone: The antigen is not known.

Generated by immunoSEQ multiplex PCR, the TCRdb table keeps only in-frame clones and is missing some. This sample carries about 96,000 clones, 80% to 90% of them seen once, and the ten largest clones take roughly 1.5%. The input for sequencing was peripheral blood, taken on day 0 of AZD1222 vaccination. V is TRBV2 and J is TRBJ1-4, with 7 positions matching TRBD1. The sequence was obtained from an adult in good health. CDR3 loop: CASSPTGPEKLFF. CDR3 sequence (DNA): TGTGCCAGCAGCCCGACAGGGCCGGAAAAACTGTTTTTT.